The rows below give T cell receptor beta chains drawn from one sample of a study of blood T cell repertoires in COVID-19. Profiling relied on immunoSEQ multiplex PCR, and the TCRdb table lists in-frame clones only, not all of them. Here the sample spans approximately 330,000 clones, about nine tenths being singletons. What was sequenced was peripheral blood. The receptor source for this set is a man aged 30 to 39 with COVID-19, enrolled during active disease. Both conserved end residues are part of each CDR3. D genes are given only for firm matches. Where a row states a size, it is once, few, many or the class of an expanded clone; other rows omit it.

NA	NA	TRBJ1-6	TRBV7-2	TGTGCCAGCAGCTTAGTGGGGGGATTTTCACCCCTCCACTTT	CASSLVGGFSPLHF
NA	TRBD1	TRBJ1-2	TRBV9	TGTGCCAGCAGGAGGACAGGGGAGGATGGCTACACCTTC	CASRRTGEDGYTF
once	NA	TRBJ2-7	TRBV18	TGTGCCAGCTCACCACCCGAGCCACCCTACGAGCAGTACTTC	CASSPPEPPYEQYF
NA	NA	TRBJ2-3	TRBV6-5	TGTGCCAGCAGGCGGGACTTCCTCGATACGCAGTATTTT	CASRRDFLDTQYF
NA	TRBD1	TRBJ2-5	TRBV25-1	TGTGCCAGCAGTGCCCCGGGACAGTTCCAAGAGACCCAGTACTTC	CASSAPGQFQETQYF
NA	TRBD1	TRBJ1-2	TRBV28	TGTGCCATCAACCCTGGGACAGTCGAGAACTATGGCTACACCTTC	CAINPGTVENYGYTF
NA	NA	TRBJ1-1	TRBV7-2	TGTGCCAGCAGTTACCGGACAGTCAACACGGCTGAAGCTTTCTTT	CASSYRTVNTAEAFF
NA	TRBD2	TRBJ2-3	TRBV4-2	TGTGCCAGCAGCCAAGCCCTAGCGGGCACAGATACGCAGTATTTT	CASSQALAGTDTQYF
NA	NA	TRBJ2-7	TRBV5-4	TGTGCCAGCAGCTTGGAGAGGGAAAGTTGGTACTTC	CASSLERESWYF
NA	TRBD2	TRBJ2-7	TRBV28	TGTGCCAGCAGCCAGGATTTCCCTAGCGGGATAAGGCACTTC	CASSQDFPSGIRHF
once	NA	TRBJ1-5	TRBV28	TGTGCCAGCAGCATAACCGGGGGGGGTGGGCAGCCCCAGCATTTT	CASSITGGGGQPQHF
once	TRBD1	TRBJ2-5	TRBV27	TGTGCCAGTAACACCGGGACAGCCAGAGAAGAGACCCAGTACTTC	CASNTGTAREETQYF
NA	TRBD1	TRBJ1-6	TRBV28	TGTGCCAGCAGTTCCTCCGGGACAGGGGGCAATTCACCCCTCCACTTT	CASSSSGTGGNSPLHF
NA	NA	TRBJ2-7	TRBV30	TGTGCCTGGAGTCAGAACGAGCAGTACTTC	CAWSQNEQYF
once	NA	TRBJ1-2	TRBV11-2	TGTGCCAGCAGCGCTACCCCGGGACACAACTATGGCTACACCTTC	CASSATPGHNYGYTF
NA	TRBD2	TRBJ2-7	TRBV28	TGTGCCAGCAGTTTAAGGGACTTAGGACTAGCGGGAGGGCTGAGCTCCTACGAGCAGTACTTC	CASSLRDLGLAGGLSSYEQYF
NA	NA	TRBJ1-1	TRBV9	TGTGCCAGCAGCGTAGCCCCGGGGGCAGGGAGGGGGAACACTGAAGCTTTCTTT	CASSVAPGAGRGNTEAFF
NA	TRBD1	TRBJ2-2	TRBV10-3	TGTGCCATCAGTGAGTCTTGGGACAGACACACCGGGGAGCTGTTTTTT	CAISESWDRHTGELFF
few	NA	TRBJ2-7	TRBV6-1	TGTGCCAGCATGGGGATAGCGTCGTACGAGCAGTACTTC	CASMGIASYEQYF
NA	NA	TRBJ2-1	TRBV5-1	TGCGCCAGCAGTCCGAACGTACAGGGAAATGAGCAGTTCTTC	CASSPNVQGNEQFF